The rows below give T cell receptor beta chains drawn from one sample of a study of CD8 T cells in ankylosing spondylitis. TCRdb used MiXCR to reprocess the 5' RACE reads, holding one entry per CDR3 protein. The sample contains 390,000 or so distinct CDR3 sequences, approximately 20% of which appear only once. Sample: blood, either unsorted or a sorted T cell fraction (not recorded which). The source is a male donor with ankylosing spondylitis. The CDR3 runs from the conserved cysteine through the conserved F or W. Fields, in order: D gene, V gene, clone size, J gene, CDR3 DNA, CDR3 protein. The D gene is left open where the match is weak. Clone size, where shown, is once, few, many, or a class for clones that have expanded.

NA	TRBV2	NA	TRBJ2-1	TGTGCCAGCAAATTCTCCGGGGAGACTGAGCAGTTCTTC	CASKFSGETEQFF
TRBD2	TRBV2	NA	TRBJ2-7	TGTGCCAGCGGGGGTGAAGCGGGAATAGCCTACGAGCAGTACTTC	CASGGEAGIAYEQYF
NA	TRBV5-1	many	TRBJ1-2	TGCGCCAGCAGCATGACAGGACTCAACTATGGCTACACCTTC	CASSMTGLNYGYTF
NA	TRBV12-3/TRBV12-4	few	TRBJ1-3	TGTGCCAGCAACCGGATACAGGGCGACTTAACAACGGGAAACACCATATATTTT	CASNRIQGDLTTGNTIYF
NA	TRBV20-1	few	TRBJ1-1	TGCAGTGCTAGAGTGGGAAGCGGGTACGAAGCTTTCTTT	CSARVGSGYEAFF
TRBD2	TRBV7-6	NA	TRBJ2-1	TGTGCCAGCAGCTTAACTCGGGAGGGGCAGTTCTTC	CASSLTREGQFF
TRBD1	TRBV7-2	NA	TRBJ1-5	TGTGCCAGCAGCAAGGACAGGGGAAATCAGCCCCAGCATTTT	CASSKDRGNQPQHF
NA	TRBV27	many	TRBJ1-5	TGTGCCAGCAGTTTCGGCAGGGAAAATCAGCCCCAGCATTTT	CASSFGRENQPQHF
NA	TRBV7-3	NA	TRBJ2-1	TGTGCCAGCAGCTTGGAAGGGGAGACCTACAATGAGCAGTTCTTC	CASSLEGETYNEQFF
TRBD2	TRBV12-5	few	TRBJ2-1	TGTGCTAGTGGTTTGCCGCCCCTCCCGGGACTAGTACACAATGAGCAGTTCTTC	CASGLPPLPGLVHNEQFF
TRBD1	TRBV5-6	few	TRBJ2-2	TGTGCCAGCAGCCCCTGGGGACAGAGGGGCACCGGGGAGCTGTTTTTT	CASSPWGQRGTGELFF
NA	TRBV29-1	NA	TRBJ1-2	TGCAGCGTTGAAGATCCGAGGGTAGCCTATGGCTACACCTTC	CSVEDPRVAYGYTF
TRBD2	TRBV5-1	NA	TRBJ2-3	TGCGCCACCGGAGCGGGAGGGGCCACAGATACGCAGTATTTT	CATGAGGATDTQYF
TRBD1	TRBV18	once	TRBJ2-3	TGTACCAGCTCACCTTGGACAGGGGAGGCAGATACGCAGTATTTT	CTSSPWTGEADTQYF
TRBD2	TRBV7-8	few	TRBJ2-2	TGTGCCAGCAGCTTTGGACTAGCGGGAGGTTACACCGGGGAGCTGTTTTTT	CASSFGLAGGYTGELFF
NA	TRBV6-2/TRBV6-3	NA	TRBJ2-2	TGTGCCAGCAGCCCAAGGAAGGAGCTGTTTTTT	CASSPRKELFF
NA	TRBV20-1	NA	TRBJ2-1	TGCAGTGCTGACGGGAGATCTAATGAGCAGTTCTTC	CSADGRSNEQFF
NA	TRBV19	few	TRBJ1-5	TGTGCCAGTAGTATGGGGCAGGGCAATCAGCCCCAGCATTTT	CASSMGQGNQPQHF
TRBD2	TRBV3-1	NA	TRBJ2-7	TGTGCCAGCAGCCACGCGGCTAGCGGCCTAAGGCAGTACTTC	CASSHAASGLRQYF
TRBD1	TRBV5-1	few	TRBJ1-2	TGCGCCAGCAGCGGGCCCAGGGGGAACTATGGCTACACCTTC	CASSGPRGNYGYTF
NA	TRBV6-1	few	TRBJ2-2	TGTGCCAGCGGGCCTAGGGTCGCGAACACCGGGGAGCTGTTTTTT	CASGPRVANTGELFF
NA	TRBV20-1	few	TRBJ2-1	TGCAGTGCTAGAGGTCCGACTCTTTACTACAATGAGCAGTTCTTC	CSARGPTLYYNEQFF
TRBD1	TRBV7-3	NA	TRBJ2-2	TGTGCCAGCAGCTTGATTACAGGGGGTGTTGGGGAGCTGTTTTTT	CASSLITGGVGELFF
NA	TRBV5-1	few	TRBJ2-2	TGCGCCAGCAGTGGGGGGACCACTACCGGGGAGCTGTTTTTT	CASSGGTTTGELFF